Presented here are 18 T cell receptor beta chains from one specimen sequenced in a study of tumor-infiltrating lymphocytes in primary liver carcinoma. Production of TCR beta cDNA used 400 to 600 ng total RNA together with a constant-region primer. Libraries of TCR beta came from three nested multiplex PCR rounds with slightly modified ARM-PCR. Forward primers for TRBV1-TRBV30 and a C-beta reverse primer served the first two PCR rounds, at roughly 10 cycles each. Each CDR3 protein is one row after TCRdb ran MiXCR on the multiplex PCR reads. The sample yields tens of thousands of distinct CDR3 sequences, roughly three quarters seen once. Taking about 19-31 mg of unsorted bulk tissue, the authors co-extracted RNA and DNA. Material for sequencing was liver tumor tissue from sampling region 4. As to subset: tumor region T4, right-lateral pole. The receptor source for this set is a middle-aged man with primary liver carcinoma and hepatitis B virus infection.

Remarks on this clonotype: At one end, the junction sequence differs from germline, possibly due to a read error. V and J are TRBV6-6 and TRBJ1-2; D unclear. The germline gives CDR1 MNHNY, CDR2 SVGAGI (reference sequence). This CDR3 contains 14 residues. The CDR3 DNA sequence: TGTGCCTGCAGTTCGCGACCGCCTAACTATGGCTACACCTTC. It is translated as CACSSRPPNYGYTF.

About this clonotype: Because the CDR3 is missing its conserved closing phenylalanine or tryptophan, this is likely a read error. Because the CDR3's place on the DNA is in doubt, the DNA is left out and the CDR3 is given as listed by TCRdb. J is TRBJ2-3 and V is TRBV11-2; the table calls TRBD2, which could not be checked here. The germline V gene encodes CDR1 SGHAT and CDR2 FQNNGV. The CDR3 comprises 14 residues, both ends counted. This CDR3 is CAGGAWEPADTQYL.

With regard to this clonotype: Mismatch with germline at one junction end may stem from a read error. V gene TRBV4-1 combines with J gene TRBJ2-3, with TRBD2 identical over 10 bases. Germline V gives CDR1 MGHRA, CDR2 YSYEKL. CDR3 length: 17 amino acids. CDR3 sequence (DNA): TGCGCCAGCAGTCGGGCTAGCGGGAGCTCAAACACAGATATGCAGTATTTT. Its protein product is CASSRASGSSNTDMQYF.

This clonotype was seen only once. The CDR3 protein is CSVGTDNRYEQYF. The CDR3 nucleotides are TGCAGCGTTGGGACCGACAACCGCTACGAGCAGTACTTC. The chain uses TRBV29-1 and TRBJ2-7; no definite D call. CDR3 size: 13 residues. Germline V gene sequence: CDR1 SQVTM, CDR2 ANQGSEA. The V end lost 4 bases, the J end lost 3 bases, and 13 bases lay between the germline ends.

This clonotype occurred once. One junction end does not reproduce the germline sequence, and a read error may be involved. The chain uses TRBV29-1 and TRBJ1-2; the D gene is possibly TRBD1 (5 bases). The CDR3 length is 12 residues. The germline V gene encodes CDR1 SQVTM and CDR2 ANQGSEA. The CDR3 spells CSVEGGRDGYTF. As DNA, the CDR3 is TGCAGTGTTGAAGGTGGCAGGGATGGCTACACCTTC.

The rearrangement joins TRBV5-3 to TRBJ2-1; 9 bases agree with TRBD1. TRBV5-3 qualifies as an ORF whose function is uncertain. The CDR3 runs to 15 residues. V dropped 2 bases and J dropped 16; count of bases not matched to a gene: 16. The CDR3 loop is CARSFRDRAYNVQFF. The CDR3 DNA reads TGTGCCAGAAGCTTCCGGGACAGGGCCTACAATGTGCAATTCTTC.

In this sample, this clonotype turned up once. The CDR3 end shows no conserved phenylalanine or tryptophan, and so a read error is likely. No DNA is shown, since the ends of the CDR3 on it are uncertain; the CDR3 is the one TCRdb lists. The chain has TRBV29-1 and TRBJ1-1; the table's D call TRBD1 went unverified against the DNA. Germline V CDR1 and CDR2: SQVTM, ANQGSEA. The CDR3 comprises 13 residues, both ends counted. The CDR3 reads CSVQDREATEVFS.

In its sample, this clonotype was seen many times. This chain connects TRBV29-1 to TRBJ1-2; maybe TRBD1 (5 bases). The CDR3 has 12 residues. Trimming shortened V by 8 bases and J by 6 bases, and 16 bases separated the two germline ends. The germline CDR1 and CDR2 sequences are SQVTM and ANQGSEA. The CDR3 DNA reads as TGCAGCTCGCGGGGGGGGGGGAATGGCTACACCTTC. Its protein is CSSRGGGNGYTF.

This clonotype was detected ten times or more. This sequence joins TRBV6-1 and TRBJ2-1; a weak D match, TRBD2 (6 bases). Germline loops: CDR1 MNHNS, CDR2 SASEGT. The V gene lost 6 bases and the J gene lost 5 bases, with 14 bases spanning the gap. There are 14 residues in the CDR3. The CDR3 sequence is CASRPGDVHNEQFF. The CDR3, as DNA: TGTGCCAGCAGACCGGGAGATGTCCACAATGAGCAGTTCTTC.

The rearrangement uses TRBV29-1 and TRBJ2-3; D possibly corresponds to TRBD2 (5 bases). Trimming removed 6 bases from V and 2 bases from J, with 15 bases in between. CDR1 SQVTM and CDR2 ANQGSEA come from the germline V gene. The CDR3 has 14 amino acids. The CDR3 sequence: CSVAEVGDTDTQYF. CDR3 nucleotide sequence: TGCAGCGTAGCTGAGGTGGGAGACACAGATACGCAGTATTTT.

V is TRBV29-1 and J is TRBJ1-3; D is perhaps TRBD1 (5 bases). This CDR3 spans 12 amino acids. The V gene lost 4 bases and the J gene lost 2 bases, with 6 bases spanning the gap. From germline, CDR1 is SQVTM and CDR2 ANQGSEA. CDR3 sequence: CSVVDTGNTIYF. The CDR3 region has the DNA TGCAGCGTTGTGGACACTGGAAACACCATATATTTT. The full variable domain, with the rest looked up from reference TRBV29-1 and TRBJ1-3, is SAVISQKPSRDICQRGTSLTIQCQVDSQVTMMFWYRQQPGQSLTLIATANQGSEATYESGFVIDKFPISRPNLTFSTLTVSNMSPEDSSIYLCSVVDTGNTIYFGEGSWLTVV.

Many counts were recorded for this clonotype. CDR3 sequence: CSVRDYQETQYF. Here the CDR3 DNA reads TGCAGCGTTCGGGACTACCAAGAGACCCAGTACTTC. This sequence joins TRBV29-1 and TRBJ2-5; perhaps TRBD2 as D (6 bases). Between the trimmed V and J ends, which lost 5 bases and 0 bases, there was a span of 7 bases. This CDR3 spans 12 amino acids. Germline V gene lookup returns CDR1 SQVTM and CDR2 ANQGSEA.

This clonotype was detected many times. J is TRBJ1-1 and V is TRBV6-1; 11 nucleotides align to TRBD1. Trimming removed 6 bases from V and 6 bases from J; junction bases left unmatched: 15. CDR3 size: 17 residues. CDR1 MNHNS and CDR2 SASEGT come from the germline V gene. DNA of the CDR3: TGTGCCAGCAGATCCGGGACAGGGGGAACTTACTGGTCTGAAGCTTTCTTT. It specifies CASRSGTGGTYWSEAFF.

The chain recombines TRBV7-8 with TRBJ2-7, with a tentative D call TRBD1 (6 bases). With 3 bases removed from V and 10 bases from J, the gap between germline ends came to 19 bases. The germline CDR1 and CDR2 sequences are SGHVS and FQNEAQ. The CDR3 totals 14 residues. CDR3 DNA: TGTGCCAGCAGCTTTGGGTGCAGGAACAGGGACCAGTACTTC. Protein sequence: CASSFGCRNRDQYF.

The rearrangement joins TRBV20-1 to TRBJ2-7; 7 nucleotides align to TRBD1. Germline V gene data show CDR1 as DFQATT and CDR2 as SNEGSKA (reference sequence). The CDR3 spans 15 residues. Trimming took 5 bases from V and 7 from J; bases not matched to a gene: 17. The CDR3 nucleotides are TGCAGTGCTTCCTTGGATCCGACAGGGAGTACGGAGCAGTACTTC. Encoded protein: CSASLDPTGSTEQYF.

This clonotype was counted ten times or more. The chain links TRBV6-5 to TRBJ2-3; D might be TRBD1 or TRBD2, each matching 6 bases. Germline CDR1 MNHEY, CDR2 SVGAGI. The CDR3 contains 15 residues. V dropped 2 bases and J dropped 5 bases, with 14 bases sitting between them. CDR3 protein: CASSYLLGGQDTQYF. The DNA for the CDR3 is TGTGCCAGCAGTTACCTCCTCGGGGGCCAAGATACGCAGTATTTT.

Turning to this clonotype: The germline gene is not matched at one end of the junction; a read error may be the cause. The chain recombines TRBV6-6 with TRBJ2-7; 8 nucleotides line up with TRBD2. From germline, CDR1 is MNHNY and CDR2 SVGAGI (reference sequence). CDR3 length equals 13 residues. In nucleotides, the CDR3 is TGTGCCAGCACTAACGGACTAGCCGACGAGCAGTGCTTC. It is translated as CASTNGLADEQCF.

The table lists this clonotype with many counts. The CDR3 loop reads CSVRGSGSSETQYF. In DNA form, the CDR3 reads TGCAGCGTTCGAGGGAGCGGGAGTTCAGAGACCCAGTACTTC. The V gene is TRBV29-1, the J gene TRBJ2-5; 8 bases fit TRBD2. Germline CDR1 is SQVTM and CDR2 is ANQGSEA. The V segment lost 5 bases and the J segment 4 bases; nucleotides outside the gene matches: 9. The CDR3 is made up of 14 amino acids. The variable domain in full, completed from reference TRBV29-1 and TRBJ2-5, reads SAVISQKPSRDICQRGTSLTIQCQVDSQVTMMFWYRQQPGQSLTLIATANQGSEATYESGFVIDKFPISRPNLTFSTLTVSNMSPEDSSIYLCSVRGSGSSETQYFGPGTRLLVL.